The next 29 T cell receptor beta chains were all read from a single sample in a study of blood T cell repertoires in COVID-19. Clones were sequenced by immunoSEQ multiplex PCR, and TCRdb holds only the in-frame ones, with some missing. This sample has more than 200,000 clones, with around 86% found just once. Sequenced: PBMCs or T cells enriched from blood (not recorded which). All receptors derive from a woman between 50 and 59 years old who had recovered from COVID-19.

This chain joins TRBV7-6 and TRBJ2-3, with D uncertain. CDR1 and CDR2 from the germline V gene are SGHVS and FNYEAQ. The CDR3 has 15 amino acids. Trimming removed 6 bases at V and 2 bases at J, with 15 bases between. The chain's CDR3 is CASSYSPTATDTQYF. In DNA, the CDR3 is TGTGCCAGCAGTTACTCACCGACTGCCACAGATACGCAGTATTTT.

The V call is TRBV11-1, the J call TRBJ2-2, with TRBD1 matching 8 bases. CDR3 length: 16 amino acids. The V gene's germline CDR1 is SGHAT and CDR2 FQDESV (reference sequence). V shed 5 bases, J shed 4 bases, and the junction held 9 bases outside the gene matches. CDR3 coding DNA: TGTGCCAGCAGCCCCCGACAGGGGTTAATCACCGGGGAGCTGTTTTTT. Residues: CASSPRQGLITGELFF.

The chain links TRBV7-8 to TRBJ2-2; no clear D. Trimming took off 8 bases at V and 0 bases at J, with 10 bases between the two ends. From germline, CDR1 is SGHVS and CDR2 FQNEAQ. This CDR3 has 14 residues. The CDR3 protein is CASGVGANTGELFF. The CDR3 bases are TGTGCCAGCGGCGTGGGCGCGAACACCGGGGAGCTGTTTTTT.

This chain uses TRBV7-9 with TRBJ2-3; 8 bases line up with TRBD2. The CDR3 loop spans 15 amino acids. Germline CDR1 SEHNR, CDR2 FQNEAQ (reference sequence). J was trimmed by 0 bases and V by 4 bases; bases with no gene match: 3. CDR3 protein: CASSSAGASTDTQYF. CDR3 sequence (DNA): TGTGCCAGCAGCTCAGCGGGGGCTAGCACAGATACGCAGTATTTT.

The chain couples TRBV7-9 to TRBJ1-1; no definite D call. Trimming shortened V by 2 bases and J by 8 bases, and 6 bases separated the two germline ends. Per germline, CDR1 SEHNR and CDR2 FQNEAQ (reference sequence). This CDR3 spans 11 amino acids. The CDR3 DNA is TGTGCCAGCAGCTTATTAAGCGAAGCTTTCTTT. It codes for CASSLLSEAFF.

V usage is TRBV5-1 and J usage is TRBJ2-7, with 8 nucleotides matching TRBD1. The CDR3 totals 15 residues. Germline CDR1 is SGHRS and CDR2 is YFSETQ. The ends lost 4 bases at V and 3 bases at J; junction bases unmatched: 9. The CDR3 region has the DNA TGCGCCAGCAGCGCTACCGGGACAGGATTCTACGAGCAGTACTTC. Its protein product is CASSATGTGFYEQYF.

This rearrangement joins TRBV21-1 to TRBJ2-2; no check of the table's D call, TRBD2, against the DNA was made. TRBV21-1 is a known pseudogene. This CDR3 contains 16 residues. DNA of the CDR3: TGTGCCAGCAGCAACGGGCCTCTGTGGAGGTCCGGGGAGCTGTTTTTT. Its translation is CASSNGPLWRSGELFF.

The J gene is TRBJ1-2, the V gene TRBV15, with TRBD1 matching over 8 bases. Germline trimming cut 4 bases from V and 3 bases from J; bases unmatched to any gene: 4. The CDR3 runs to 14 residues. In germline, CDR1 is LNHNV, CDR2 YYDKDF (reference sequence). CDR3: CATSTGQGYYGYTF. The CDR3 DNA reads TGTGCCACCAGCACCGGACAGGGTTACTATGGCTACACCTTC. The entire variable domain, with the rest obtained from reference TRBV15 and TRBJ1-2, is as follows: DAMVIQNPRYQVTQFGKPVTLSCSQTLNHNVMYWYQQKSSQAPKLLFHYYDKDFNNEADTPDNFQSRRPNTSFCFLDIRSPGLGDTAMYLCATSTGQGYYGYTFGSGTRLTVV.

This chain joins TRBV28 and TRBJ2-1; 7 positions agree with TRBD1. This CDR3 has 15 amino acids. V lost 8 bases to trimming and J lost 8 bases; unmatched junction nucleotides: 15. Per the germline V gene, CDR1 is MDHEN and CDR2 is SYDVKM. The DNA of the CDR3 is TGTGCCAGCTCCACCCAGGGGGTCGGCAATCATGAGCAGTTCTTC. This translates into CASSTQGVGNHEQFF. The full variable domain, rest sourced from reference TRBV28 and TRBJ2-1, is DVKVTQSSRYLVKRTGEKVFLECVQDMDHENMFWYRQDPGLGLRLIYFSYDVKMKEKGDIPEGYSVSREKKERFSLILESASTNQTSMYLCASSTQGVGNHEQFFGPGTRLTVL.

V gene TRBV3-1 (or the pseudogene TRBV3-2) combines with J gene TRBJ2-1; maybe TRBD2 (6 bases). Germline loops: CDR1 LGHDT, CDR2 YNNKEL (reference sequence). The germline V and J ends were trimmed by 5 bases and 2 bases, with 22 bases remaining between them. The CDR3 contains 18 residues. This chain's CDR3 is CASSKLSSGTSAYNEQFF. The CDR3 DNA reads as TGTGCCAGCAGCAAGCTCTCCTCCGGGACTTCGGCCTACAATGAGCAGTTCTTC.

The genes are TRBV19 and TRBJ1-3, with 8 bases matching TRBD1. The CDR3 extends over 15 amino acids. The V and J ends lost 4 bases and 4 bases, in that order; junction bases with no gene match: 6. Germline loops: CDR1 LNHDA, CDR2 SQIVND (reference sequence). For the CDR3, the DNA is TGTGCCAGTAGTACTACAGGGGGATTCGGAAACACCATATATTTT. This gives the protein CASSTTGGFGNTIYF.

V is TRBV7-3 and J is TRBJ1-1; D gene unclear. The ends were cut back, 2 bases at V and 4 bases at J, with 11 bases in the middle. This CDR3 contains 14 residues. CDR1 SGHTA and CDR2 FQGTGA come from the germline V gene. CDR3 sequence: CASSLDTSVTEAFF. Here the CDR3 DNA reads TGTGCCAGCAGCTTAGATACTTCCGTCACTGAAGCTTTCTTT.

J is TRBJ1-1 and V is TRBV5-1; no firm D call. The V and J ends lost 1 base and 0 bases respectively, with 7 bases between them. Germline V gives CDR1 SGHRS, CDR2 YFSETQ. The CDR3 totals 14 residues. The CDR3 coding sequence is TGCGCCAGCAGCTTGTACAGCTTGAACACTGAAGCTTTCTTT. Its protein is CASSLYSLNTEAFF.

This CDR3 is CASSRTGTSGSGRTGELFF. The CDR3 nucleotides are TGTGCCAGTAGCCGAACCGGGACTAGCGGGTCCGGCCGCACCGGGGAGCTGTTTTTT. The V and J genes are TRBV19 and TRBJ2-2, with 12 bases that match TRBD2. Germline trimming cut 6 bases from V and 4 bases from J; bases unmatched to any gene: 15. This CDR3 region has 19 residues. Germline V lookup: CDR1 LNHDA, CDR2 SQIVND (reference sequence).

This chain connects TRBV5-1 to TRBJ1-2, with no clear D. Trimming pared 7 bases from V and 0 bases from J, leaving 16 bases between. The CDR3 runs to 15 residues. Per germline, CDR1 SGHRS and CDR2 YFSETQ. Written as DNA, the CDR3 is TGCGCCAGCGCAGGAGGACGTTTAGCTAACTATGGCTACACCTTC. It translates to CASAGGRLANYGYTF.

The CDR3 region is CASSLYPETNYGYTF. In DNA, the CDR3 is TGTGCCAGCAGCCTATACCCCGAAACTAACTATGGCTACACCTTC. The chain joins TRBV28 to TRBJ1-2; D unresolved. CDR1 is MDHEN and CDR2 is SYDVKM in the germline V gene. V lost 6 bases to trimming and J lost 0 bases, with 14 bases between them. The CDR3 consists of 15 residues.

V usage is TRBV5-1 and J usage is TRBJ2-1; 10 bases match TRBD2. Trimming cost V 1 base and J 3 bases; bases outside gene matches: 4. The CDR3 loop spans 16 amino acids. Germline V lookup: CDR1 SGHRS, CDR2 YFSETQ. The CDR3 coding sequence is TGCGCCAGCAGCTTGCCCGGGACTAGCGTCTACAATGAGCAGTTCTTC. Protein product: CASSLPGTSVYNEQFF.

This clone came up once. The chain carries TRBV28 and TRBJ1-2, with 7 nucleotides matching TRBD1. The CDR3 is 15 residues long. V was clipped by 5 bases and J by 2 bases; unmatched bases: 8. Germline V gene sequence: CDR1 MDHEN, CDR2 SYDVKM. In DNA, the CDR3 is TGTGCCAGCAGTCCTCCGGGACAGCTGAACTATGGCTACACCTTC. Its protein product is CASSPPGQLNYGYTF.

The chain has TRBV7-2 and TRBJ2-3, with TRBD2 matching 7 bases. Trimming removed 0 bases from V and 5 bases from J; junction bases left unmatched: 11. This CDR3 contains 17 residues. CDR1 SGHTA and CDR2 FQGNSA come from the germline V gene. CDR3 sequence reads: CASSLAPPAGVGDTQYF. In DNA form, the CDR3 reads TGTGCCAGCAGCTTAGCGCCCCCGGCGGGAGTAGGAGATACGCAGTATTTT.

This chain links TRBV9 with TRBJ1-1; D gene unclear. Germline V lookup: CDR1 SGDLS, CDR2 YYNGEE. V lost 2 bases and J 2 bases, leaving 7 bases between the germline ends. This CDR3 region has 13 residues. For the CDR3, the DNA is TGTGCCAGCAGCGTCCAATCCAACACTGAAGCTTTCTTT. Translation: CASSVQSNTEAFF.

The chain carries TRBV12-3 or TRBV12-4 and TRBJ2-3, with D tentatively TRBD1 (6 bases). The V end lost 3 bases, the J end lost 6 bases, and 10 bases lay between the germline ends. There are 13 residues in the CDR3. The CDR3 sequence: CASSLGQGDTQYF. CDR3 bases: TGTGCCAGCAGTTTGGGGCAGGGGGATACGCAGTATTTT.

This chain links TRBV30 with TRBJ1-2, with 7 bases identical to TRBD1. The CDR3 has 13 amino acids. The germline V gene has CDR1 GTSNPN and CDR2 SVGIG (reference sequence). V shed 7 bases, J shed 4 bases, and the junction held 9 bases outside the gene matches. CDR3 DNA: TGTGCCTCATACGCCGGGACAGCCTATGGCTACACCTTC. This gives the protein CASYAGTAYGYTF.

The rearrangement joins TRBV18 to TRBJ1-6, with no clear D. CDR1 and CDR2 from the germline V gene are KGHSH and LQKENI. V lost 3 bases, J lost 5 bases, and 11 bases lay in between. The CDR3 is 15 residues long. The CDR3 coding sequence is TGTGCCAGCTCACCGGACTTAACAAATAATTCACCCCTCCACTTT. It codes for CASSPDLTNNSPLHF.

This chain connects TRBV10-3 to TRBJ1-4, with D unclear. The germline V and J ends were trimmed by 10 bases and 8 bases, with 14 bases remaining between them. The germline V gene encodes CDR1 ENHRY and CDR2 SYGVKD. This CDR3 region has 12 residues. CDR3: CATSVREEKLFF. CDR3 DNA sequence: TGTGCCACCTCTGTTAGGGAGGAAAAACTGTTTTTT.

The chain employs TRBV27 and TRBJ2-1; the match to TRBD2 covers 15 bases. This CDR3 spans 19 amino acids. Germline V gives CDR1 MNHEY, CDR2 SMNVEV (reference sequence). V trimming: 6 bases; J trimming: 2 bases; junction bases outside the gene matches: 11. The CDR3 region has the DNA TGTGCCAGCAGACTCGGACTAGCGGGAGGGCCGGGGGCCTACAATGAGCAGTTCTTC. It encodes CASRLGLAGGPGAYNEQFF.

The chain has TRBV4-2 and TRBJ2-5; D not certain. The germline V and J ends were trimmed by 0 bases and 2 bases, with 10 bases remaining between them. Germline lookup yields CDR1 LGHNA and CDR2 YNFKEQ. The CDR3 totals 15 residues. CDR3 sequence: CASSQESGRQETQYF. DNA of the CDR3: TGTGCCAGCAGCCAAGAGTCGGGTAGGCAAGAGACCCAGTACTTC.

This chain joins TRBV4-3 and TRBJ1-4; maybe TRBD1 (6 bases). In germline, CDR1 is LGHNA, CDR2 YSLEER. This CDR3 contains 16 residues. V lost 3 bases and J lost 3, with 14 bases in between. CDR3 residues: CASSQGKGGSNEKLFF. The CDR3 DNA reads TGCGCCAGCAGCCAGGGGAAAGGGGGTTCTAATGAAAAACTGTTTTTT.

The chain is built from TRBV5-6 and TRBJ2-3, with 10 positions matching TRBD2. The junction had 11 bases not matched to a gene; V was cut back by 4 bases and J by 6 bases. Looked up from germline, CDR1 is SGHDT and CDR2 is YYEEEE. There are 16 residues in the CDR3. CDR3 sequence reads: CASSPTGTSVRDTQYF. Here the CDR3 DNA reads TGTGCCAGCAGCCCAACGGGGACTAGCGTCCGGGATACGCAGTATTTT.

V is TRBV12-3 or TRBV12-4 and J is TRBJ1-6, with 7 bases that match TRBD1. This CDR3 spans 13 amino acids. Trimming removed 7 bases from V and 7 bases from J; junction bases left unmatched: 4. CDR3 in amino acids: CASTGTANSPLHF. DNA for the CDR3: TGTGCCAGCACCGGGACAGCAAATTCACCCCTCCACTTT.